The rows below give T cell receptor beta chains drawn from one sample of a study of T cell repertoires in cytomegalovirus infection. Using its own MiXCR run on the reads, TCRdb lists one record per CDR3 protein. In the table there are some 300,000 distinct CDR3 sequences, roughly a sixth of which are singletons. Sequenced input: PBMCs. These receptors were taken from a human donor in good health (CMV status not recorded). Some clones in this sample may be carry-over from other donors' samples. Both conserved end residues are part of each CDR3. The D gene is left open where the match is weak. Clone sizes are given selectively: once, few, many, or a class where the clone is expanded.

j_gene,d_gene,abundance,v_gene,CDR3aa,CDR3nt
TRBJ2-1,TRBD1,many,TRBV12-3/TRBV12-4,CASKRTGDNEQFF,TGTGCCAGCAAAAGGACAGGAGACAATGAGCAGTTCTTC
TRBJ2-1,NA,few,TRBV10-3,CAITNVRNEQFF,TGTGCCATCACAAACGTTCGGAATGAGCAGTTCTTC
TRBJ2-5,TRBD2,NA,TRBV25-1,CASSPSGGQETQYF,TGTGCCAGCAGTCCAAGCGGGGGCCAAGAGACCCAGTACTTC
TRBJ2-1,NA,many,TRBV7-2,CASSLRHLRGEQFF,TGTGCCAGCAGCTTAAGACACCTGCGGGGCGAGCAGTTCTTC
TRBJ2-3,NA,NA,TRBV18,CASSPSRTDTQYF,TGTGCCAGCTCACCAAGCAGGACAGATACGCAGTATTTT
TRBJ1-6,NA,few,TRBV6-6,CASSYPPDPTQGPLHF,TGTGCCAGCAGTTACCCCCCCGACCCAACACAGGGACCCCTCCACTTT
TRBJ2-3,TRBD2,NA,TRBV20-1,CSASPGGTPTWRPDTQYF,TGCAGTGCTAGTCCCGGGGGGACCCCAACCTGGCGCCCAGATACGCAGTATTTT
TRBJ2-7,TRBD2,NA,TRBV6-5,CASSQAGTTVFEQYF,TGTGCCAGCAGTCAGGCCGGGACTACCGTTTTCGAGCAGTACTTC
TRBJ2-1,TRBD1,many,TRBV10-3,CAINPGTGGNEQFF,TGTGCCATCAATCCCGGGACAGGCGGCAATGAGCAGTTCTTC
TRBJ1-4,TRBD1,many,TRBV12-3/TRBV12-4,CASTTGTGVFNEKLFF,TGTGCCAGCACTACAGGGACAGGGGTCTTTAATGAAAAACTGTTTTTT
TRBJ1-4,NA,many,TRBV12-3/TRBV12-4,CASSSRVDWEKLFF,TGTGCCAGCAGTTCCAGGGTAGATTGGGAAAAACTGTTTTTT
TRBJ2-5,TRBD1,NA,TRBV12-3/TRBV12-4,CASSLRTGRETQYF,TGTGCCAGCAGCCTCCGGACAGGGAGGGAGACCCAGTACTTC
TRBJ2-3,NA,many,TRBV7-9,CASSSPGTSTDTQYF,TGTGCCAGCAGCTCCCCCGGGACTAGCACAGATACGCAGTATTTT
TRBJ2-7,NA,many,TRBV7-2,CASSFGDTYEQYF,TGTGCCAGCAGCTTCGGGGACACCTACGAGCAGTACTTC
TRBJ2-3,NA,many,TRBV6-1,CASRQNPGLITDTQYF,TGTGCCAGCAGACAGAATCCGGGACTTATCACAGATACGCAGTATTTT
TRBJ2-7,NA,NA,TRBV2,CASSVVRTATYEQYF,TGTGCCAGCAGTGTAGTCCGGACAGCAACTTACGAGCAGTACTTC
TRBJ1-5,NA,NA,TRBV18,CASSPPDQPQHF,TGTGCCAGCTCACCACCGGATCAGCCCCAGCATTTT
TRBJ2-1,NA,many,TRBV7-2,CASSLASAGYNEQFF,TGTGCCAGCAGCTTAGCTTCGGCAGGCTACAATGAGCAGTTCTTC
TRBJ2-3,NA,many,TRBV7-9,CASSLEGTDTQYF,TGTGCCAGCAGCTTAGAGGGCACAGATACGCAGTATTTT
TRBJ2-7,NA,many,TRBV12-3/TRBV12-4,CASSLLGEQYF,TGTGCCAGCAGTTTACTGGGCGAGCAGTACTTC
TRBJ2-3,NA,NA,TRBV20-1,CSARVRTDTQYF,TGCAGTGCTAGAGTTCGCACAGATACGCAGTATTTT
TRBJ1-5,NA,NA,TRBV2,CASSDRDQGSNQPQHF,TGTGCCAGCAGTGATCGGGATCAGGGAAGCAATCAGCCCCAGCATTTT
TRBJ1-1,NA,NA,TRBV6-2/TRBV6-3,CASSYSAAMNTEAFF,TGTGCCAGCAGTTACTCCGCGGCCATGAACACTGAAGCTTTCTTT
TRBJ1-5,NA,NA,TRBV13,CASSGPGQPQHF,TGTGCCAGCAGCGGTCCGGGACAGCCCCAGCATTTT
TRBJ2-7,TRBD2,many,TRBV6-2/TRBV6-3,CASSSWTSGGPKAYEQYF,TGTGCCAGCAGTTCCTGGACTAGCGGGGGGCCTAAAGCCTACGAGCAGTACTTC
TRBJ2-5,NA,many,TRBV4-1,CASSHEDSPRETQYF,TGCGCCAGCAGCCATGAGGACAGCCCGAGGGAGACCCAGTACTTC
TRBJ1-1,NA,few,TRBV28,CASSLSSGTTTEGVNTEAFF,TGTGCCAGCAGTTTATCCTCGGGGACTACCACGGAGGGGGTGAACACTGAAGCTTTCTTT
TRBJ1-6,NA,NA,TRBV27,CASSWGQAGDSPLHF,TGTGCCAGCTCCTGGGGGCAGGCTGGGGATTCACCCCTCCACTTT
TRBJ2-4,NA,NA,TRBV28,CASSLSGRGGIQYF,TGTGCCAGCAGTTTATCCGGGAGAGGTGGCATTCAGTACTTC
TRBJ2-7,NA,NA,TRBV28,CASSRVDSLTYEQDF,TGTGCCAGCTCCCGGGTGGACAGCCTAACCTACGAGCAGGACTTC
TRBJ2-5,NA,few,TRBV20-1,CSARDLGASGFDTAETQYF,TGCAGTGCTAGAGATCTGGGGGCTAGCGGTTTCGACACGGCAGAGACCCAGTACTTC
TRBJ1-3,NA,once,TRBV27,CASSWDEVLVSGNTIYF,TGTGCCAGCAGTTGGGACGAAGTTTTGGTCTCTGGAAACACCATATATTTT
TRBJ1-5,TRBD1,few,TRBV6-6,CASSNRGIDQPQHF,TGTGCCAGCAGCAACAGGGGAATCGATCAGCCCCAGCATTTT
TRBJ2-6,NA,NA,TRBV12-3/TRBV12-4,CARHRDTCSGANVLTF,TGTGCCAGACACCGGGACACATGCTCTGGGGCCAACGTCCTGACTTTC
TRBJ1-4,NA,many,TRBV4-2,CASSQDPMRAGTTNEKLFF,TGTGCCAGCAGCCAAGATCCGATGAGGGCGGGAACAACTAATGAAAAACTGTTTTTT
TRBJ2-5,NA,few,TRBV7-2,CASSLAAGSSQETQYF,TGTGCCAGCAGCTTAGCGGCAGGCTCATCTCAAGAGACCCAGTACTTC
TRBJ2-4,NA,many,TRBV6-1,CASSEQSGGAKNIQYF,TGTGCCAGCAGTGAACAATCCGGAGGGGCCAAAAACATTCAGTACTTC
TRBJ1-5,NA,few,TRBV5-1,CASSLVPTDSNQPQHF,TGCGCCAGCAGCTTGGTCCCGACGGATAGCAATCAGCCCCAGCATTTT
TRBJ2-2,TRBD1,few,TRBV10-3,CAIATGTGGTGELFF,TGTGCCATTGCCACAGGGACAGGGGGAACCGGGGAGCTGTTTTTT
TRBJ2-5,TRBD2,NA,TRBV20-1,CSARDDGGGWEETQYF,TGCAGTGCTAGAGATGACGGCGGGGGGTGGGAAGAGACCCAGTACTTC
TRBJ2-7,TRBD1,few,TRBV20-1,CSAQPGQGSSEQYF,TGCAGTGCTCAACCGGGACAGGGTTCAAGTGAGCAGTACTTC
TRBJ2-3,TRBD1,few,TRBV20-1,CSANRGRIVSDTQYF,TGCAGTGCGAACAGGGGGAGAATAGTCTCAGATACGCAGTATTTT
TRBJ1-5,NA,NA,TRBV6-5,CASSRERGSNQPQHF,TGTGCCAGCAGTAGGGAGCGTGGTAGCAATCAGCCCCAGCATTTT
TRBJ1-2,NA,few,TRBV20-1,CSARNQPRYGYTF,TGCAGTGCTAGAAACCAACCACGCTATGGCTACACCTTC
TRBJ2-3,TRBD2,many,TRBV4-2,CASSRLAGGQDTQYF,TGTGCCAGCAGCCGACTAGCGGGGGGACAAGATACGCAGTATTTT
TRBJ1-5,NA,NA,TRBV29-1,CSVSNSRDQPQHF,TGCAGCGTTAGTAATTCCAGAGATCAGCCCCAGCATTTT
TRBJ2-2,TRBD1,many,TRBV7-9,CASGRGQVTGELFF,TGTGCCAGCGGCAGGGGGCAGGTCACCGGGGAGCTGTTTTTT
TRBJ2-7,NA,NA,TRBV10-3,CAISETSDEQYF,TGTGCCATCAGTGAAACCAGCGACGAGCAGTACTTC
TRBJ2-7,NA,NA,TRBV7-8,CASSSFKDPGVGQQYF,TGTGCCAGCAGCTCATTTAAAGATCCAGGGGTTGGCCAGCAGTACTTC
TRBJ2-7,NA,NA,TRBV4-3,CASSHIDSPRMYF,TGCGCCAGCAGCCACATCGACTCCCCACGGATGTACTTC
TRBJ2-7,NA,NA,TRBV6-1,CASSEALIYEQYF,TGTGCCAGCAGTGAAGCGCTGATTTACGAGCAGTACTTC
TRBJ2-3,NA,many,TRBV7-6,CASSSAEGGTQYF,TGTGCCAGCAGCTCAGCGGAGGGAGGTACGCAGTATTTT
TRBJ2-2,TRBD1,few,TRBV18,CASSPRQGLTGELFF,TGTGCCAGCTCACCAAGACAGGGTTTAACCGGGGAGCTGTTTTTT
TRBJ2-3,NA,NA,TRBV6-1,CASSEWTGTDTQYF,TGTGCCAGCAGTGAGTGGACAGGCACAGATACGCAGTATTTT
TRBJ1-1,NA,many,TRBV7-2,CASSLGTAPLGTEAFF,TGTGCCAGCAGCTTAGGGACAGCCCCCTTGGGGACTGAAGCTTTCTTT
TRBJ2-1,NA,few,TRBV10-3,CAISGQVGSSYNEQFF,TGTGCCATCAGTGGACAGGTGGGGAGCTCCTACAATGAGCAGTTCTTC
TRBJ2-2,TRBD1,NA,TRBV7-2,CASSLTGQSIYTGELFF,TGTGCCAGCAGCTTGACGGGACAGTCCATTTACACCGGGGAGCTGTTTTTT
TRBJ2-3,TRBD2,many,TRBV5-4,CASTVAGDFTDTQYF,TGTGCCAGCACCGTGGCGGGGGACTTCACAGATACGCAGTATTTT
TRBJ2-5,TRBD1,few,TRBV7-9,CASSRRGRLTFQETQYF,TGTGCCAGCAGCCGCAGGGGGCGACTCACATTCCAAGAGACCCAGTACTTC
TRBJ1-2,TRBD1,many,TRBV25-1,CASSHLDRGSGYTF,TGTGCCAGCAGTCATTTGGACAGGGGTTCTGGCTACACCTTC